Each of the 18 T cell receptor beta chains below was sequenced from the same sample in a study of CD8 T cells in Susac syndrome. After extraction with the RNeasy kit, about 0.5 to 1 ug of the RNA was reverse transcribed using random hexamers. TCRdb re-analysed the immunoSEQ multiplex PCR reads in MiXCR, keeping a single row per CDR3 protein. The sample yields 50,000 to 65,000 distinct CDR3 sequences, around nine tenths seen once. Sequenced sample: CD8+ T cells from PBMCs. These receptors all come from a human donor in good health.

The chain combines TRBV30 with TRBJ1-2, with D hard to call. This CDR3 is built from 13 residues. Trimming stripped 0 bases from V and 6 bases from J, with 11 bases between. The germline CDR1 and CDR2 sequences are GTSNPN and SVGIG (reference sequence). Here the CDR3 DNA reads TGTGCCTGGAGTGTACGTCAGTTAAATGGCTACACCTTC. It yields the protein CAWSVRQLNGYTF.

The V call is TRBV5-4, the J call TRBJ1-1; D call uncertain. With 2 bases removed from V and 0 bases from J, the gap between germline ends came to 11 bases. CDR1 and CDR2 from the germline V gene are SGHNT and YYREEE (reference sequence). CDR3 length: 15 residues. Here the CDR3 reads CASSFGPALNTEAFF. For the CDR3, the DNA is TGTGCCAGCAGCTTTGGTCCCGCCTTGAACACTGAAGCTTTCTTT.

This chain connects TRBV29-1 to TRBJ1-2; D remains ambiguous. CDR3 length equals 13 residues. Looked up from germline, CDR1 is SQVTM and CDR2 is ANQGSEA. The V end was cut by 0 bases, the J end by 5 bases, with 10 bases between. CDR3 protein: CSVEDGPQYGYTF. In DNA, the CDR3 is TGCAGCGTTGAAGATGGGCCGCAGTATGGCTACACCTTC.

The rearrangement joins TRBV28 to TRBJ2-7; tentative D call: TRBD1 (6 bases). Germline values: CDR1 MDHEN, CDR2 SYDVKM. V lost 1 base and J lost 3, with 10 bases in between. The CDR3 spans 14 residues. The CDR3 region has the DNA TGTGCCAGCAGTTTATTGGGCAGGGGCTACGAGCAGTACTTC. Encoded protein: CASSLLGRGYEQYF.

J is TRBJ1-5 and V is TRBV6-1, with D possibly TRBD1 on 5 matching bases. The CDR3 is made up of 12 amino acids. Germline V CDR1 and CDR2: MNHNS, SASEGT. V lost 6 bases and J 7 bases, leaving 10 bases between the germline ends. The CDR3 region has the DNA TGTGCCAGCAGGGCAGGGACGCAGCCCCAGCATTTT. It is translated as CASRAGTQPQHF.

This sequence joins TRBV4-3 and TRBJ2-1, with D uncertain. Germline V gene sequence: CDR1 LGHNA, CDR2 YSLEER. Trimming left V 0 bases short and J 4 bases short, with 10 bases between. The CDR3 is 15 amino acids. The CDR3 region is CASSQDGNRYNEQFF. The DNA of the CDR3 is TGCGCCAGCAGCCAAGATGGGAACAGATACAATGAGCAGTTCTTC.

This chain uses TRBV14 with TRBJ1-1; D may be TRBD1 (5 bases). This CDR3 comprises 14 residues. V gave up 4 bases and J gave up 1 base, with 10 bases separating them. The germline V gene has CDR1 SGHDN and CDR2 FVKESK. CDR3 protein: CASSPRGWNTEAFF. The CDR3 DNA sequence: TGTGCCAGCAGCCCCCGGGGGTGGAACACTGAAGCTTTCTTT.

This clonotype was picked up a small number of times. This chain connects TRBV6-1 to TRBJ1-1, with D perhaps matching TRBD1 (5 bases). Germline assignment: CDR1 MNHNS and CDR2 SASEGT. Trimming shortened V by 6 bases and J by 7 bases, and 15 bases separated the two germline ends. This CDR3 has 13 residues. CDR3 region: CASSLQGTIEAFF. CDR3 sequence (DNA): TGTGCCAGCAGCCTTCAGGGTACGATTGAAGCTTTCTTT.

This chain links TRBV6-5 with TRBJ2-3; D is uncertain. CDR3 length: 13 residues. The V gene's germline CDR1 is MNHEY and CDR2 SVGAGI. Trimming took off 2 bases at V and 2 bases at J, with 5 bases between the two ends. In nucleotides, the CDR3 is TGTGCCAGCAGTTACGCGGACACAGATACGCAGTATTTT. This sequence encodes CASSYADTDTQYF.

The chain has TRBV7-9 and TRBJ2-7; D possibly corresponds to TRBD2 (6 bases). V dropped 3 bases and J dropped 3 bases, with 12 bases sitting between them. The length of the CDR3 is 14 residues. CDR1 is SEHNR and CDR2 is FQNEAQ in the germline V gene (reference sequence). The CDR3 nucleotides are TGTGCCAGCAGCTTGGGGGGACGGGGCTACGAGCAGTACTTC. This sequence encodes CASSLGGRGYEQYF.

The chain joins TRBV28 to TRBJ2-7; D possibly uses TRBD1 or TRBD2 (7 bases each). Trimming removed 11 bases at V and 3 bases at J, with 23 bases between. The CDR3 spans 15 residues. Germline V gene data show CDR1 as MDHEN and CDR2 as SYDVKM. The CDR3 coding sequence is TGTGCCTCGAACACTTTCCCAGGGGGGGTCTACGAGCAGTACTTC. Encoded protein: CASNTFPGGVYEQYF.

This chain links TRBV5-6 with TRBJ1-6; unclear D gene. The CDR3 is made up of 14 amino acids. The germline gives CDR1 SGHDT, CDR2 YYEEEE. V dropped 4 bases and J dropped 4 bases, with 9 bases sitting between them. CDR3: CASSVWAYNSPLHF. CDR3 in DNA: TGTGCCAGCAGCGTGTGGGCTTATAATTCACCCCTCCACTTT. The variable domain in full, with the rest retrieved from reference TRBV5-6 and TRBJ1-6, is DAGVTQSPTHLIKTRGQQVTLRCSPKSGHDTVSWYQQALGQGPQFIFQYYEEEERQRGNFPDRFSGHQFPNYSSELNVNALLLGDSALYLCASSVWAYNSPLHFGNGTRLTVT.

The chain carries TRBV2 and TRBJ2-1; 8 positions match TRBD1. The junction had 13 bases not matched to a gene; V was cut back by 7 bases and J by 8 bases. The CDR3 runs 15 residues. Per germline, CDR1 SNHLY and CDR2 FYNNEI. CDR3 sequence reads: CASIEQGEATHEQFF. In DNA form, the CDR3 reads TGTGCCAGCATCGAACAGGGGGAGGCGACCCATGAGCAGTTCTTC.

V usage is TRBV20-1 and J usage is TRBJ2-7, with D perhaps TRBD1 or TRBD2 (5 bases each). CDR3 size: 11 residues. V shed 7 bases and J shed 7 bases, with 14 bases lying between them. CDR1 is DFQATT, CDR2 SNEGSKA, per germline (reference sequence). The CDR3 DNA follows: TGCAGTGTGGGACCGAGAGGTGAGCAGTACTTC. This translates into CSVGPRGEQYF.

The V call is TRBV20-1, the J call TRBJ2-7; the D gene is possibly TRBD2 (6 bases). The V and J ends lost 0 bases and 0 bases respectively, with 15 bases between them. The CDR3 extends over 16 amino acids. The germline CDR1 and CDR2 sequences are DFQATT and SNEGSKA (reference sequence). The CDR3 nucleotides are TGCAGTGCTAGAGATACCGGGGACTGGAGCTCCTACGAGCAGTACTTC. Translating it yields CSARDTGDWSSYEQYF.

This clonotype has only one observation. The CDR3 sequence: CASSTGTGGSYEQYF. The CDR3 DNA reads TGTGCCAGCAGCACTGGGACAGGGGGCTCCTACGAGCAGTACTTC. The gene calls are TRBV11-2 and TRBJ2-7; 11 bases map to TRBD1. V shed 5 bases and J 0 bases; nucleotides not matched to a gene: 3. Germline lookup yields CDR1 SGHAT and CDR2 FQNNGV. The CDR3 is 15 residues long.

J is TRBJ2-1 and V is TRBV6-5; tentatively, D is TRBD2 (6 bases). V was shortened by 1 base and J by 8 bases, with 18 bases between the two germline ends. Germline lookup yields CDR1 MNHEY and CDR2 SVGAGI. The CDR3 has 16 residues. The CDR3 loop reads CASSYFVSGDRDEQFF. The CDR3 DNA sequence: TGTGCCAGCAGTTACTTCGTTTCGGGGGATCGGGATGAGCAGTTCTTC.

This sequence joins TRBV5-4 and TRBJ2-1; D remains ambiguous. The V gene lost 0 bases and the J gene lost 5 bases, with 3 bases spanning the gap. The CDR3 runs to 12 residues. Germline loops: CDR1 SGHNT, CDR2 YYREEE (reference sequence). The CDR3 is CASSLDHNEQFF. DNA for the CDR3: TGTGCCAGCAGCTTGGACCACAATGAGCAGTTCTTC.